The 23 T cell receptor beta chains given below trace back to one sample, sequenced in a study of shared clonotypes between healthy human individuals. Libraries were prepared by immunoSEQ multiplex PCR; TCRdb keeps only in-frame clonotypes and omits some of them. Of about 1.5 million clones in the sample, around 98% were seen once. Sequencing input: naive CD4+ T cells sorted from blood. Indicated subset: CD45RA+ positively selected. All receptors derive from a young man in good health.

V gene TRBV7-2 combines with J gene TRBJ1-2; D gene uncertain. Per the germline V gene, CDR1 is SGHTA and CDR2 is FQGNSA. The CDR3 has 13 amino acids. The V and J ends lost 8 bases and 5 bases respectively, with 15 bases between them. The CDR3 DNA sequence: TGTGCCAGCTCGGACGCCAGGACGTATGGCTACACCTTC. Translation: CASSDARTYGYTF.

V is TRBV18 and J is TRBJ2-7, with TRBD1 as a possible D gene (5 bases). Per the germline V gene, CDR1 is KGHSH and CDR2 is LQKENI. The CDR3 is 13 amino acids. Trimming took off 4 bases at V and 5 bases at J, with 12 bases between the two ends. The CDR3 loop reads CASSHDSRNEQYF. CDR3 DNA sequence: TGTGCCAGCTCACACGACAGCCGGAACGAGCAGTACTTC.

This clone has just one count. The CDR3 loop reads CASSRRDYGYTF. The CDR3 coding sequence is TGTGCCAGCTCCCGCAGGGACTATGGCTACACCTTC. The chain recombines TRBV6-1 with TRBJ1-2, with D possibly TRBD1 on 5 matching bases. Germline lookup yields CDR1 MNHNS and CDR2 SASEGT. The CDR3 has 12 residues. V dropped 8 bases and J dropped 3 bases, with 10 bases sitting between them.

V and J are TRBV9 and TRBJ2-1; a possible D gene is TRBD2 (5 bases). V was cut by 0 bases and J by 4 bases, with 11 bases left in between. Germline V CDR1 and CDR2: SGDLS, YYNGEE. The CDR3 length is 15 residues. CDR3 bases: TGTGCCAGCAGCGTAGGAGGACGGAGGTACAATGAGCAGTTCTTC. This codes for CASSVGGRRYNEQFF.

V gene TRBV30 combines with J gene TRBJ1-3; D remains unclear. This CDR3 spans 15 amino acids. Germline V lookup: CDR1 GTSNPN, CDR2 SVGIG (reference sequence). Trimming took 0 bases from V and 0 from J, leaving 9 bases between them. The CDR3 DNA follows: TGTGCCTGGAGTGTATCGGTGAACTCTGGAAACACCATATATTTT. It is translated as CAWSVSVNSGNTIYF. Complete variable domain (other parts from reference TRBV30 and TRBJ1-3): SQTIHQWPATLVQPVGSPLSLECTVEGTSNPNLYWYRQAAGRGLQLLFYSVGIGQISSEVPQNLSASRPQDRQFILSSKKLLLSDSGFYLCAWSVSVNSGNTIYFGEGSWLTVV.

The genes are TRBV28 and TRBJ2-3; 9 bases map to TRBD2. CDR1 MDHEN and CDR2 SYDVKM come from the germline V gene. After removal of 3 bases from V and 0 bases from J, the junction contained 4 bases not matched to a gene. CDR3 length equals 16 residues. This chain's CDR3 is CASSFPLAGSTDTQYF. CDR3 DNA: TGTGCCAGCAGTTTCCCCCTAGCGGGAAGCACAGATACGCAGTATTTT.

This chain connects TRBV7-2 to TRBJ2-7, with 9 bases lining up with TRBD2. The CDR3 is made up of 15 amino acids. Losses at the gene ends were 6 bases for V and 3 bases for J; bases not matched to a gene: 9. The germline V gene has CDR1 SGHTA and CDR2 FQGNSA. The CDR3: CASSPNSGRFYEQYF. CDR3 sequence (DNA): TGTGCCAGCAGTCCCAACAGCGGGAGGTTCTACGAGCAGTACTTC. The complete variable domain, with remaining parts taken from reference TRBV7-2 and TRBJ2-7, reads GAGVSQSPSNKVTEKGKDVELRCDPISGHTALYWYRQSLGQGLEFLIYFQGNSAPDKSGLPSDRFSAERTGGSVSTLTIQRTQQEDSAVYLCASSPNSGRFYEQYFGPGTRLTVT.

V usage is TRBV28 and J usage is TRBJ2-1, with D perhaps TRBD1 or TRBD2 (6 bases each). CDR1 is MDHEN and CDR2 is SYDVKM in the germline V gene. The CDR3 covers 12 residues. Trimming shortened V by 3 bases and J by 13 bases, and 13 bases separated the two germline ends. CDR3 sequence: CASSFLGGRQFF. CDR3 coding DNA: TGTGCCAGCAGTTTCCTGGGGGGCCGACAGTTCTTC.

The chain combines TRBV6-1 with TRBJ2-7; D not certain. The V end lost 6 bases, the J end lost 5 bases, and 11 bases lay between the germline ends. CDR3 length equals 12 residues. CDR1 and CDR2 (germline): MNHNS, SASEGT. The CDR3 bases are TGTGCCAGCAGGGAGCATACCCACGAGCAGTACTTC. Residues: CASREHTHEQYF.

This chain's CDR3 is CASSPGAFRKLFF. CDR3 nucleotide sequence: TGTGCCAGCTCACCGGGTGCCTTCCGAAAACTGTTTTTT. The chain is built from TRBV18 and TRBJ1-4; D unresolved. This CDR3 is 13 amino acids long. Germline CDR1 KGHSH, CDR2 LQKENI. With 3 bases removed from V and 10 bases from J, the gap between germline ends came to 12 bases.

This sequence joins TRBV5-8 and TRBJ2-5, with D unresolved. Trimming stripped 4 bases from V and 2 bases from J, with 12 bases between. This CDR3 spans 14 amino acids. From germline, CDR1 is SGHTS and CDR2 YDEGEE. For the CDR3, the DNA is TGTGCCAGCAGCCGCGGAGCCTTTCAAGAGACCCAGTACTTC. Amino acid sequence: CASSRGAFQETQYF.

V gene TRBV6-6 combines with J gene TRBJ2-1, with 12 bases lining up with TRBD1. The CDR3 is made up of 16 amino acids. Germline V CDR1 and CDR2: MNHNY, SVGAGI (reference sequence). Unmatched junction bases numbered 10, after V lost 6 bases and J lost 7 bases. The CDR3 DNA follows: TGTGCCAGCAGGGACTACCGGGGACAGGGGGCTAATGAGCAGTTCTTC. It yields the protein CASRDYRGQGANEQFF.

This chain links TRBV28 with TRBJ2-5; no reliable D call. Between the trimmed V and J ends, which lost 1 base and 5 bases, there was a span of 14 bases. Germline lookup yields CDR1 MDHEN and CDR2 SYDVKM. The CDR3 totals 15 residues. Written as DNA, the CDR3 is TGTGCCAGCAGTTTATCCCAGGCAGAGAGGGAGACCCAGTACTTC. Residues: CASSLSQAERETQYF.

J is TRBJ1-1 and V is TRBV18; possible D gene TRBD1, 6 bases. Germline CDR1 and CDR2: KGHSH and LQKENI. Trimming pared 1 base from V and 7 bases from J, leaving 10 bases between. The CDR3 runs to 13 residues. For the CDR3, the DNA is TGTGCCAGCTCACCACGGGAAGGGGGTGAAGCTTTCTTT. Translating gives CASSPREGGEAFF. The full variable domain, with the rest looked up from reference TRBV18 and TRBJ1-1, is NAGVMQNPRHLVRRRGQEARLRCSPMKGHSHVYWYRQLPEEGLKFMVYLQKENIIDESGMPKERFSAEFPKEGPSILRIQQVVRGDSAAYFCASSPREGGEAFFGQGTRLTVV.

The V gene is TRBV5-4, the J gene TRBJ2-1, with 7 bases matching TRBD2. This CDR3 comprises 15 residues. Trimming removed 1 base from V and 4 bases from J; junction bases left unmatched: 5. Germline CDR1 SGHNT, CDR2 YYREEE (reference sequence). The CDR3 protein is CASSLPSGLYNEQFF. The CDR3 region has the DNA TGTGCCAGCAGCTTGCCTAGCGGTCTATACAATGAGCAGTTCTTC.

The rearrangement joins TRBV5-8 to TRBJ1-5, with D perhaps matching TRBD1 (5 bases). The CDR3 consists of 15 residues. Germline loops: CDR1 SGHTS, CDR2 YDEGEE. The V gene lost 5 bases and the J gene lost 2 bases, with 14 bases spanning the gap. The CDR3 loop reads CASRLRGIGNQPQHF. The CDR3 DNA follows: TGTGCCAGCAGGCTAAGGGGTATTGGCAATCAGCCCCAGCATTTT.

This chain uses TRBV7-3 with TRBJ1-2, with no clear D. This CDR3 spans 12 amino acids. V lost 0 bases, J lost 7 bases, and 6 bases lay in between. Germline values: CDR1 SGHTA, CDR2 FQGTGA. CDR3 amino acids: CASSLTGAGYTF. For the CDR3, the DNA is TGTGCCAGCAGCTTAACGGGCGCTGGCTACACCTTC.

The J gene is TRBJ2-1, the V gene TRBV6-1; a possible D gene is TRBD2 (6 bases). This CDR3 contains 11 residues. Germline values: CDR1 MNHNS, CDR2 SASEGT. V dropped 5 bases and J dropped 15 bases, with 14 bases sitting between them. The CDR3 loop is CASSKGGPTFF. The CDR3 DNA reads TGTGCCAGCAGTAAGGGAGGACCAACGTTCTTC.

V usage is TRBV6-1 and J usage is TRBJ2-1, with no clear D. V lost 1 base, J lost 12 bases, and 13 bases lay in between. The CDR3 totals 13 residues. Germline loops: CDR1 MNHNS, CDR2 SASEGT. The CDR3 protein is CASSEDLSKGQFF. CDR3 nucleotide sequence: TGTGCCAGCAGTGAAGACCTGTCGAAGGGGCAGTTCTTC.

The chain combines TRBV6-6 with TRBJ2-2, with D unresolved. The CDR3 is 13 residues long. Germline values: CDR1 MNHNY, CDR2 SVGAGI (reference sequence). V lost 6 bases, J lost 8 bases, and 13 bases lay in between. CDR3 DNA: TGTGCCAGCAGGAGAGAAGGGCTGGGGGAGCTGTTTTTT. Translated, it gives CASRREGLGELFF.

The rearrangement joins TRBV2 to TRBJ2-7, with a weak D call TRBD1 (5 bases). CDR3 length equals 12 residues. Trimming left V 5 bases short and J 6 bases short, with 11 bases between. Germline CDR1 is SNHLY and CDR2 is FYNNEI. For the CDR3, the DNA is TGTGCCAGCAGTCTCCAGGGATTCGAGCAGTACTTC. Amino acid sequence: CASSLQGFEQYF.

The rearrangement uses TRBV18 and TRBJ2-7, with a tentative D call TRBD2 (5 bases). The ends were cut back, 3 bases at V and 5 bases at J, with 14 bases in the middle. The CDR3 loop spans 14 amino acids. The germline V gene has CDR1 KGHSH and CDR2 LQKENI. The CDR3 nucleotides are TGTGCCAGCTCACCCACCACGGGGAAGGACGAGCAGTACTTC. Protein sequence: CASSPTTGKDEQYF.

The V call is TRBV9, the J call TRBJ2-3; no reliable D call. V lost 0 bases and J lost 7, with 12 bases in between. Germline lookup yields CDR1 SGDLS and CDR2 YYNGEE. The CDR3 loop spans 14 amino acids. The CDR3 DNA reads TGTGCCAGCAGCGTAGCACAGCCTGGGAATACGCAGTATTTT. This sequence encodes CASSVAQPGNTQYF.